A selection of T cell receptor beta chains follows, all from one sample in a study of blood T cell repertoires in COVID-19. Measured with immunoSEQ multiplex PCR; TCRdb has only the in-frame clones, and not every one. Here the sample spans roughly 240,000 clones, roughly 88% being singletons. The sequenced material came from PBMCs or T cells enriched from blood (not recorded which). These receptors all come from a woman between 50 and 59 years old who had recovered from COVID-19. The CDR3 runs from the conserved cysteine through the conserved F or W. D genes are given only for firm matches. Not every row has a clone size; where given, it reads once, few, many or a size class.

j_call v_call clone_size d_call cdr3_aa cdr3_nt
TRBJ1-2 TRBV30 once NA CAWSVYGQKFYGYTF TGTGCCTGGAGTGTCTACGGACAGAAATTCTATGGCTACACCTTC
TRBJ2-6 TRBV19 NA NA CASSIETASSGANVLTF TGTGCCAGTAGTATAGAGACAGCCAGCTCTGGGGCCAACGTCCTGACTTTC
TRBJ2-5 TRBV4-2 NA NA CASSQMSAGVQETQYF TGTGCCAGCAGCCAAATGTCCGCAGGGGTCCAAGAGACCCAGTACTTC
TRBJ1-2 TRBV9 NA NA CASRTGTYGYTF TGTGCCAGCCGGACGGGAACCTATGGCTACACCTTC
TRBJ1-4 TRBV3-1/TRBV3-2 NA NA CASSQDRVNEKLFF TGTGCCAGCAGCCAAGACAGGGTTAATGAAAAACTGTTTTTT
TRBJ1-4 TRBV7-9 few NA CASRRTAGNEKLFF TGTGCCAGCAGGCGGACAGCCGGTAATGAAAAACTGTTTTTT
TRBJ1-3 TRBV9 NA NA CASSVGDRSSGNTIYF TGTGCCAGCAGCGTAGGAGACAGGAGCTCTGGAAACACCATATATTTT
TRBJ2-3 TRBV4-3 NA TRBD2 CASSQDRREGLLGNTQYF TGCGCCAGCAGCCAAGATCGGCGGGAGGGCCTCCTTGGAAATACGCAGTATTTT
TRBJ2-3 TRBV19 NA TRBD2 CASNSGRVWGTDTQYF TGTGCCAGTAATAGCGGGAGGGTTTGGGGCACAGATACGCAGTATTTT
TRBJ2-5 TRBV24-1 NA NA CATSDPRGKETQYF TGTGCCACCAGTGATCCCCGGGGTAAAGAGACCCAGTACTTC
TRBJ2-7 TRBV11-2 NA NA CASSAGTFLTYEQYF TGTGCCAGCAGCGCCGGGACTTTTCTGACCTACGAGCAGTACTTC
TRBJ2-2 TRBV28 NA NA CASSLQGYTGELFF TGTGCCAGCAGCCTTCAGGGTTACACCGGGGAGCTGTTTTTT
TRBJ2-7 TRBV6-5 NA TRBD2 CASSSRTSGIREQYF TGTGCCAGCAGTTCACGGACTAGCGGGATTCGCGAGCAGTACTTC
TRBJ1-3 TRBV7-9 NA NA CASSRSLGDTLITIYF TGTGCCAGCAGCCGGAGTTTAGGGGATACACTTATCACCATATATTTT
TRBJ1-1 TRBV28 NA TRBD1 CASSLRTGPEAFF TGTGCCAGCAGTCTCAGGACAGGGCCTGAAGCTTTCTTT
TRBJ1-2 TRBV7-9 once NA CASSLAGQPFVTF TGTGCCAGCAGCTTAGCTGGACAGCCTTTTGTTACCTTC
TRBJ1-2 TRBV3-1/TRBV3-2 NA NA CASSQKKGERNYGYTF TGTGCCAGCAGCCAAAAGAAGGGGGAGCGGAACTATGGCTACACCTTC
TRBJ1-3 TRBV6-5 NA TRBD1 CASRSGDSRGNTIYF TGTGCCAGCAGGTCGGGGGACAGTAGAGGAAACACCATATATTTT
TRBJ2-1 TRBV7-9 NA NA CASIKARHYNEQFF TGTGCCAGCATCAAAGCAAGACATTACAATGAGCAGTTCTTC
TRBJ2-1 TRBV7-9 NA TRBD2 CASSPGLAGTNEQFF TGTGCCAGCAGCCCTGGACTAGCGGGTACCAATGAGCAGTTCTTC
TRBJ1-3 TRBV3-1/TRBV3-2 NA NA CASSQVFGRVGNTIYF TGTGCCAGCAGCCAAGTCTTTGGCAGGGTTGGAAACACCATATATTTT